The 11 T cell receptor beta chains below come from one sample, sequenced in a study of blood T cell repertoires in COVID-19. Some clones are missing from TCRdb's copy, which holds only in-frame ones; the method was immunoSEQ multiplex PCR. The table shows about 310,000 clones, with 89% occurring only once. The material sequenced was PBMCs or T cells enriched from blood (not recorded which). The receptors were gathered from a man aged 60 to 69 who had recovered from COVID-19.

The chain links TRBV5-4 to TRBJ1-6; 10 bases fit TRBD1. Germline V gene sequence: CDR1 SGHNT, CDR2 YYREEE (reference sequence). The CDR3 loop spans 16 amino acids. The V gene end was trimmed by 1 base and the J gene end by 7 bases; junction bases not matched to a gene: 5. Here the CDR3 reads CASSLYAGQGNSPLHF. The CDR3 region has the DNA TGTGCCAGCAGCTTGTACGCGGGACAGGGGAATTCACCCCTCCACTTT.

This clone was observed a handful of times. V gene TRBV19 combines with J gene TRBJ1-5; 10 bases are a match to TRBD1. The trim removed 4 bases at V and 5 bases at J, leaving 8 bases unmatched. Germline loops: CDR1 LNHDA, CDR2 SQIVND (reference sequence). CDR3 size: 16 residues. The CDR3 sequence is CASSTTGTGADQPQHF. The CDR3 nucleotides read TGTGCCAGTAGTACCACCGGGACAGGGGCGGATCAGCCCCAGCATTTT.

This chain joins TRBV14 and TRBJ2-5; TRBD2 aligns across 10 bases. Germline lookup yields CDR1 SGHDN and CDR2 FVKESK. V lost 4 bases and J lost 1; bases outside the gene matches: 9. The CDR3 covers 17 residues. Here the CDR3 reads CASSPRFGTSVQETQYF. The CDR3 bases are TGTGCCAGCAGCCCTCGGTTCGGGACTAGCGTCCAAGAGACCCAGTACTTC.

This sequence joins TRBV2 and TRBJ2-1, with 13 bases lining up with TRBD2. The CDR3 loop spans 15 amino acids. V shed 6 bases, J shed 8 bases, and the junction held 7 bases outside the gene matches. Germline V gene data show CDR1 as SNHLY and CDR2 as FYNNEI. Written as DNA, the CDR3 is TGTGCCAGCAGGGGACTAGCGGGAATGGGGGATGAGCAGTTCTTC. This gives the protein CASRGLAGMGDEQFF. The variable domain in full, completed from reference TRBV2 and TRBJ2-1, reads EPEVTQTPSHQVTQMGQEVILRCVPISNHLYFYWYRQILGQKVEFLVSFYNNEISEKSEIFDDQFSVERPDGSNFTLKIRSTKLEDSAMYFCASRGLAGMGDEQFFGPGTRLTVL.

The genes are TRBV16 and TRBJ2-1, with a possible D match to TRBD2 (5 bases). This CDR3 is 15 amino acids long. V was pared by 2 bases and J by 8 bases, with 16 bases between. Germline-derived CDR1 and CDR2 are KGHSY and FQNENV. The CDR3 nucleotides read TGTGCCAGCAGCCAAAAACGGGTAGAGGGCGATGAGCAGTTCTTC. Its translation: CASSQKRVEGDEQFF.

The chain recombines TRBV29-1 with TRBJ2-7; 10 bases are a match to TRBD1. Looked up from germline, CDR1 is SQVTM and CDR2 is ANQGSEA. V lost 4 bases to trimming and J lost 2 bases; unmatched junction nucleotides: 5. This CDR3 region has 14 residues. CDR3 DNA sequence: TGCAGCGTTGGGGGACAGGGGACCGCCTACGAGCAGTACTTC. Its protein is CSVGGQGTAYEQYF.

The chain uses TRBV11-2 and TRBJ1-2, with D tentatively TRBD1 (5 bases). CDR1 and CDR2 from the germline V gene are SGHAT and FQNNGV. This CDR3 region has 14 residues. Trimming stripped 3 bases from V and 2 bases from J, with 10 bases between. The CDR3 spells CASSFGGANYGYTF. CDR3 nucleotide sequence: TGTGCCAGCAGCTTCGGGGGTGCGAACTATGGCTACACCTTC.

The V call is TRBV28, the J call TRBJ1-2; tentative D call: TRBD1 (5 bases). CDR3 length: 15 residues. Germline CDR1 and CDR2: MDHEN and SYDVKM. V lost 11 bases to trimming and J lost 0 bases, with 19 bases between them. The CDR3 loop is CASTSGRRANYGYTF. CDR3 sequence (DNA): TGTGCCTCCACTTCGGGGCGGAGGGCTAACTATGGCTACACCTTC.

V and J are TRBV30 and TRBJ2-1; TRBD1 matches 9 bases. The CDR3 is 16 residues long. Germline CDR1 is GTSNPN and CDR2 is SVGIG (reference sequence). The J segment lost 7 bases and the V segment lost 2 bases, leaving 12 bases of the junction unmatched. CDR3 sequence: CAWSLPPGQGGNEQFF. CDR3 nucleotides: TGTGCCTGGAGTCTACCTCCGGGACAGGGAGGGAATGAGCAGTTCTTC.

The chain recombines TRBV5-1 with TRBJ2-5, with D maybe TRBD2 (7 bases). V was trimmed by 3 bases and J by 4 bases, leaving 13 bases between them. Germline CDR1 and CDR2: SGHRS and YFSETQ. The CDR3 is made up of 14 amino acids. This CDR3 reads CASSSRGGPETQYF. The CDR3, as DNA: TGCGCCAGCAGCTCTAGGGGGGGCCCAGAGACCCAGTACTTC.

This clone was seen a few times. The V call is TRBV5-1, the J call TRBJ1-3; TRBD1 matches 9 bases. V was clipped by 4 bases and J by 0 bases; unmatched bases: 8. Germline V CDR1 and CDR2: SGHRS, YFSETQ. The CDR3 contains 17 residues. CDR3 in DNA: TGCGCCAGCAGCCTAAGGACAGGGGCGAGCTCTGGAAACACCATATATTTT. This translates into CASSLRTGASSGNTIYF.